The sequence of this T cell receptor beta chain was determined in a study of regulatory T cells in long-lasting Graves disease. Both iRepertoire HTBI primers and Arm-PCR of CDR3 regions were used to build the TCR beta libraries. Via MiXCR, TCRdb re-called the multiplex PCR reads, giving one row per CDR3 protein. The repertoire holds approximately 400,000 distinct CDR3 sequences, with under 15% as singletons. In its sample, this clonotype was seen many times. Its target is not known. General study findings and limits: Investigators studied peripheral blood only, not thyroid tissue.

The CDR3 is made up of 17 amino acids. Germline-derived CDR1 and CDR2 are MNHEY and SVGAGI. V was pared by 2 bases and J by 0 bases, with 8 bases of the junction left unmatched. Indicated time point: newly diagnosed GD, antithyroid drugs for less than 3 months. Generation of the TCR library employed RNA extracted from PBMCs. Another study also made use of these data, one on T cells in Graves' hyperthyroidism and ophthalmopathy.

The gene calls are TRBV6-5 and TRBJ2-7, with 9 bases fitting TRBD1. This receptor was identified in a woman aged 30 to 39 with Graves disease. The specimen was peripheral blood mononuclear cells (PBMCs), collected at new diagnosis, from a patient treated with antithyroid drugs. CDR3 nucleotide sequence: TGTGCCAGCAGTTACGGCGGGACAGGGACCCTCTCCTACGAGCAGTACTTC. Translated, it gives CASSYGGTGTLSYEQYF.